Below are 20 T cell receptor beta chains sequenced from a single sample in a study of T cell responses to AZD1222 COVID-19 vaccine. The repertoire was sequenced with immunoSEQ multiplex PCR; TCRdb's copy has only in-frame clones and lacks some. This table has some 180,000 clones, around nine tenths appearing once. Here the sequenced sample was peripheral blood, taken 28 days after the second dose of the MenACWY control vaccine. These receptors originate from an adult who received the MenACWY meningococcal vaccine as a control.

The V gene is TRBV5-1, the J gene TRBJ2-7; D is perhaps TRBD1 (6 bases). Germline lookup yields CDR1 SGHRS and CDR2 YFSETQ. V lost 4 bases, J lost 5 bases, and 25 bases lay in between. This CDR3 region has 17 residues. The CDR3 region has the DNA TGCGCCAGCAGCCTGACGGGACAAACTAGGTTATACGACGAGCAGTACTTC. It codes for CASSLTGQTRLYDEQYF.

The chain combines TRBV7-9 with TRBJ2-5; 8 bases agree with TRBD2. The V gene end was trimmed by 5 bases and the J gene end by 3 bases; junction bases not matched to a gene: 8. The CDR3 consists of 15 residues. From germline, CDR1 is SEHNR and CDR2 FQNEAQ (reference sequence). CDR3 DNA: TGTGCCAGCAGCCGGACTGGACTAGCAGAAGAGACCCAGTACTTC. It specifies CASSRTGLAEETQYF. Variable domain in full (rest from reference TRBV7-9 and TRBJ2-5): DTGVSQNPRHKITKRGQNVTFRCDPISEHNRLYWYRQTLGQGPEFLTYFQNEAQLEKSRLLSDRFSAERPKGSFSTLEIQRTEQGDSAMYLCASSRTGLAEETQYFGPGTRLLVL.

The count of this clone is one. This chain connects TRBV21-1 to TRBJ2-5; TRBD2 is the table's D call, not checked against the DNA. TRBV21-1 is reported as a pseudogene. The CDR3 has 17 amino acids. The DNA for the CDR3 is TGTGCCAGCAGCAAAGTTCGTTTGGTGGAGGTCCAAGAGACCCAGTACTTC. Protein product: CASSKVRLVEVQETQYF.

The rearrangement links TRBV27 to TRBJ2-1, with 10 bases lining up with TRBD2. V was clipped by 8 bases and J by 4 bases; unmatched bases: 2. The CDR3 consists of 13 residues. The germline gives CDR1 MNHEY, CDR2 SMNVEV (reference sequence). The CDR3 loop reads CASSAGGYNEQFF. DNA for the CDR3: TGTGCCAGCTCAGCGGGAGGGTACAATGAGCAGTTCTTC.

The CDR3 reads CAWSVGYTDTQYF. DNA of the CDR3: TGTGCCTGGAGTGTTGGCTACACAGATACGCAGTATTTT. The chain combines TRBV30 with TRBJ2-3; D not resolved. This CDR3 has 13 residues. CDR1 is GTSNPN and CDR2 is SVGIG in the germline V gene (reference sequence). Trimming pared 0 bases from V and 2 bases from J, leaving 6 bases between.

This clone is a singleton in its sample. The V gene is TRBV7-9, the J gene TRBJ2-6, with 9 nucleotides matching TRBD1. The CDR3 loop spans 17 amino acids. The germline CDR1 and CDR2 sequences are SEHNR and FQNEAQ (reference sequence). Trimming at V came to 7 bases and at J to 0 bases, leaving 7 bases not matched to a gene. The CDR3 sequence: CASTPQGAFSGANVLTF. The CDR3 DNA reads TGTGCCAGCACCCCACAGGGGGCGTTCTCTGGGGCCAACGTCCTGACTTTC. The entire variable domain, with the rest obtained from reference TRBV7-9 and TRBJ2-6, is as follows: DTGVSQNPRHKITKRGQNVTFRCDPISEHNRLYWYRQTLGQGPEFLTYFQNEAQLEKSRLLSDRFSAERPKGSFSTLEIQRTEQGDSAMYLCASTPQGAFSGANVLTFGAGSRLTVL.

The rearrangement uses TRBV7-9 and TRBJ2-1, with TRBD2 matching over 13 bases. The CDR3 extends over 17 amino acids. The V and J ends lost 5 bases and 1 base, in that order; junction bases with no gene match: 5. Germline assignment: CDR1 SEHNR and CDR2 FQNEAQ (reference sequence). The chain's CDR3 is CASSGTSGVVSYNEQFF. The CDR3 bases are TGTGCCAGCAGCGGGACTAGCGGGGTAGTATCCTACAATGAGCAGTTCTTC.

The chain couples TRBV15 to TRBJ2-1, with 7 bases fitting TRBD2. V gave up 4 bases and J gave up 4 bases; unmatched junction bases: 16. Germline CDR1 is LNHNV and CDR2 is YYDKDF (reference sequence). The CDR3 is 18 residues long. The CDR3 bases are TGTGCCACCAGCACAGTGCGGGGAGGGCCAATCAGGTACAATGAGCAGTTCTTC. It yields the protein CATSTVRGGPIRYNEQFF.

The CDR3 DNA is TGTGCCAGCAGCCCTTCACAAGCTACCCATCCGAACACAGATACGCAGTATTTT. Its translation is CASSPSQATHPNTDTQYF. V and J are TRBV11-3 and TRBJ2-3, with D unclear. CDR1 and CDR2 from the germline V gene are SGHNT and YENEEA. This CDR3 contains 18 residues. V dropped 5 bases and J dropped 2 bases, with 23 bases sitting between them.

This clone was detected once. This chain connects TRBV7-3 to TRBJ2-3; a weak D match, TRBD2 (6 bases). Germline values: CDR1 SGHTA, CDR2 FQGTGA. V was clipped by 5 bases and J by 2 bases, with 11 bases between them. The CDR3 runs 14 residues. For the CDR3, the DNA is TGTGCCAGCAGCGCGGGACCGAACACAGATACGCAGTATTTT. This translates into CASSAGPNTDTQYF.

The chain recombines TRBV5-1 with TRBJ2-5; 12 bases are a match to TRBD2. Germline trimming cut 5 bases from V and 4 bases from J; bases unmatched to any gene: 6. This CDR3 contains 15 residues. Germline CDR1 is SGHRS and CDR2 is YFSETQ. CDR3: CASRLAGGPGETQYF. CDR3 DNA: TGCGCCAGCAGGCTAGCGGGAGGGCCGGGAGAGACCCAGTACTTC.

V gene TRBV7-2 combines with J gene TRBJ2-5, with D tentatively TRBD2 (5 bases). CDR1 SGHTA and CDR2 FQGNSA come from the germline V gene. Deletions cut 5 bases from V and 4 bases from J, with 14 bases between. The CDR3 contains 14 residues. CDR3 DNA sequence: TGTGCCAGCAGCCGTTCGGTCGCGGGAGAGACCCAGTACTTC. As protein: CASSRSVAGETQYF.

This chain links TRBV7-8 with TRBJ1-1; the match to TRBD1 covers 9 bases. V gave up 1 base and J gave up 7 bases; unmatched junction bases: 7. Germline CDR1 is SGHVS and CDR2 is FQNEAQ. This CDR3 spans 15 amino acids. CDR3 in amino acids: CASSLEGQGFGEAFF. The CDR3 nucleotides are TGTGCCAGCAGCTTAGAAGGACAGGGGTTCGGTGAAGCTTTCTTT.

The chain carries TRBV2 and TRBJ1-2; D may be TRBD1 (6 bases). This CDR3 has 14 amino acids. Germline V gene data show CDR1 as SNHLY and CDR2 as FYNNEI. The V and J ends lost 6 bases and 1 base respectively, with 12 bases between them. The DNA of the CDR3 is TGTGCCAGCAGGCCGGACAGTAATAACTATGGCTACACCTTC. It encodes CASRPDSNNYGYTF.

The chain employs TRBV6-5 and TRBJ2-2; the D call may be TRBD1 or TRBD2 (5 bases each). The CDR3 loop spans 15 amino acids. Trimming took 6 bases from V and 4 from J, leaving 15 bases between them. Per the germline V gene, CDR1 is MNHEY and CDR2 is SVGAGI. CDR3 residues: CASSRGTPGTGELFF. CDR3 nucleotide sequence: TGTGCCAGCAGCCGAGGGACCCCCGGCACCGGGGAGCTGTTTTTT.

This clone was detected once. The chain is built from TRBV15 and TRBJ1-3; D is unclear. This CDR3 contains 13 residues. Per the germline V gene, CDR1 is LNHNV and CDR2 is YYDKDF (reference sequence). Trimming shortened V by 6 bases and J by 0 bases, and 6 bases separated the two germline ends. The CDR3 DNA sequence: TGTGCCACCAGGGTCAGCTCTGGAAACACCATATATTTT. As protein: CATRVSSGNTIYF.

The rearrangement joins TRBV5-1 to TRBJ2-1, with 7 bases matching TRBD1. The germline gives CDR1 SGHRS, CDR2 YFSETQ. The V segment lost 0 bases and the J segment 6 bases; nucleotides outside the gene matches: 9. The CDR3 runs to 16 residues. The CDR3 spells CASSLGGRDSSNEQFF. In DNA form, the CDR3 reads TGCGCCAGCAGCTTGGGAGGAAGGGACAGTAGCAATGAGCAGTTCTTC.

The chain has TRBV19 and TRBJ1-2; D not resolved. Trimming cost V 7 bases and J 4 bases, with 19 bases left between them. Germline-derived CDR1 and CDR2 are LNHDA and SQIVND (reference sequence). This CDR3 is built from 15 residues. The CDR3 DNA reads TGTGCCAGTACCCTCTACCCGGCAGATGTCTATGGCTACACCTTC. Protein product: CASTLYPADVYGYTF.

CDR3 protein: CASSQVGAGKSSGNTIYF. The CDR3 nucleotides read TGCGCCAGCAGCCAAGTTGGGGCAGGGAAATCCTCTGGAAACACCATATATTTT. The J gene is TRBJ1-3, the V gene TRBV4-1, with D possibly being TRBD1 (5 bases). The CDR3 runs to 18 residues. Trimming pared 1 base from V and 0 bases from J, leaving 16 bases between. Germline V CDR1 and CDR2: MGHRA, YSYEKL.

The genes are TRBV5-1 and TRBJ2-3, with TRBD1 matching 7 bases. CDR1 is SGHRS, CDR2 YFSETQ, per germline. The V segment lost 4 bases and the J segment 6 bases; nucleotides outside the gene matches: 8. The CDR3 totals 14 residues. CDR3 region: CASSLMRDSDTQYF. CDR3 DNA: TGCGCCAGCAGCCTGATGAGGGACAGCGATACGCAGTATTTT.